The entry below gives a single TCR beta chain sequence along with its context. The sample is drawn from a study of response to subunit inactivated influenza vaccine. Using its own MiXCR run on the RT-PCR reads, TCRdb lists one record per CDR3 protein. The data contain 500,000 or so distinct CDR3 sequences, 10% to 11% of them seen just once; the ten biggest clones take up more than 10%. V trimming: 5 bases; J trimming: 0 bases; junction bases outside the gene matches: 10. Germline CDR1 is DFQATT and CDR2 is SNEGSKA (reference sequence). This CDR3 is 16 amino acids long. This TCR was recovered from a man aged 45 to 65 who received an inactivated influenza vaccine. The sequencing used PBMCs from blood, collected roughly 48 days after vaccination. The V call is TRBV20-1, the J call TRBJ1-3; 7 bases map to TRBD1. The CDR3 DNA reads TGCAGTGCTTCTAGGACAGGTGACAACTCTGGAAACACCATATATTTT. Protein sequence: CSASRTGDNSGNTIYF.